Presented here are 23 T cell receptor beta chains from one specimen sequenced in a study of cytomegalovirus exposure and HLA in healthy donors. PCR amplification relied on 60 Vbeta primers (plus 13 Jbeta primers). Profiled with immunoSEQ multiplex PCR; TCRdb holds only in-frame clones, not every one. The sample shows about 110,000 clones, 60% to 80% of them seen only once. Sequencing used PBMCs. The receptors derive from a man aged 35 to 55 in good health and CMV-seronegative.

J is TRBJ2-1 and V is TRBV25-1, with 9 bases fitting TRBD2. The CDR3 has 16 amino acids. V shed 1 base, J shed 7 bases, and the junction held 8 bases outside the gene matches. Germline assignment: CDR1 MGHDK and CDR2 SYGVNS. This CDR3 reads CASSEWKAGGTNEQFF. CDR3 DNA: TGTGCCAGCAGTGAATGGAAAGCGGGGGGTACAAATGAGCAGTTCTTC.

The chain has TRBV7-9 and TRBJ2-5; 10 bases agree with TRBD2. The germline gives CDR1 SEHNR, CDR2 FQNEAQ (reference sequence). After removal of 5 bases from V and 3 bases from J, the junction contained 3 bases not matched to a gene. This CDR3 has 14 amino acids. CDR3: CASSPGLAEETQYF. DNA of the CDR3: TGTGCCAGCAGCCCCGGACTAGCGGAAGAGACCCAGTACTTC.

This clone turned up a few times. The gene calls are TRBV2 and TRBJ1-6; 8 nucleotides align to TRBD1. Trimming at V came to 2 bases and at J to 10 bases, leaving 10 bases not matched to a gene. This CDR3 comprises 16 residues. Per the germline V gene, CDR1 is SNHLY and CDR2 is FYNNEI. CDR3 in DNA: TGTGCCAGCAGTGAAAGCGTTTCCAGGGGGCTCTCACCCCTCCACTTT. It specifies CASSESVSRGLSPLHF.

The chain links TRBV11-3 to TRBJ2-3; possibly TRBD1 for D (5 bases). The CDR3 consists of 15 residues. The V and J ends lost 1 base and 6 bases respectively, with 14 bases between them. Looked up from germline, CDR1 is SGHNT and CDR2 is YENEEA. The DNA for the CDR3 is TGTGCCAGCAGCTTAGGGATCTACAAGGGGGATACGCAGTATTTT. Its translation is CASSLGIYKGDTQYF.

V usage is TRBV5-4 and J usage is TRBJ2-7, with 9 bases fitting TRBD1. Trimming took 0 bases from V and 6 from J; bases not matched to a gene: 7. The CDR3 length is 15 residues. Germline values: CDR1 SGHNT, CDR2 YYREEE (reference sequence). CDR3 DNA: TGTGCCAGCAGCTTGGGGGGACAGGGACCTGGCGAGCAGTACTTC. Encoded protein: CASSLGGQGPGEQYF.

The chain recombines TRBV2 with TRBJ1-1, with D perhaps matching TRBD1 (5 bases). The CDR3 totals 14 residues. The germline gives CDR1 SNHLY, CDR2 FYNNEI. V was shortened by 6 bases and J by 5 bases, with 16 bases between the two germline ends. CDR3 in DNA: TGTGCCAGCAGGGGGGGGACGGCTGGAACTGAAGCTTTCTTT. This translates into CASRGGTAGTEAFF.

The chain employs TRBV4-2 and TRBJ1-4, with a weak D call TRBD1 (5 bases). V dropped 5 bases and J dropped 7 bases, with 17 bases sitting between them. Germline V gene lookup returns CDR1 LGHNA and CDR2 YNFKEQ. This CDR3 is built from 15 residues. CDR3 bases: TGTGCCAGCAGCAAATTCAGGGCGGTCAGTGAAAAACTGTTTTTT. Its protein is CASSKFRAVSEKLFF.

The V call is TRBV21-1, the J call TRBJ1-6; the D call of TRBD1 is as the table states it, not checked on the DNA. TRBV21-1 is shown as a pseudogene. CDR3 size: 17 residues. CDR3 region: CASSKDIKDRYNSPLHF. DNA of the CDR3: TGTGCCAGCAGCAAAGATATAAAGGACAGATATAATTCACCCCTCCACTTT.

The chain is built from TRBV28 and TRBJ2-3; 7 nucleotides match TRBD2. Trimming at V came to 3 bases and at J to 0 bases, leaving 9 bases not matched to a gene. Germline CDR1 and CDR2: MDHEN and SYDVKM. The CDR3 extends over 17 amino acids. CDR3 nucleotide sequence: TGTGCCAGCAGTTTCATAGGGCTAGCGGCCAGCACAGATACGCAGTATTTT. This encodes CASSFIGLAASTDTQYF.

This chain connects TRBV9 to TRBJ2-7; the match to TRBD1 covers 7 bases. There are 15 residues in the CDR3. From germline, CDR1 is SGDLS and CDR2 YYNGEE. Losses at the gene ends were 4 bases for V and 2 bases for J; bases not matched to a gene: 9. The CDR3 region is CASSQIRDRAYEQYF. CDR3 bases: TGTGCCAGCAGCCAAATTAGGGACAGAGCCTACGAGCAGTACTTC. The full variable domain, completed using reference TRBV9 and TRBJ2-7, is DSGVTQTPKHLITATGQRVTLRCSPRSGDLSVYWYQQSLDQGLQFLIQYYNGEERAKGNILERFSAQQFPDLHSELNLSSLELGDSALYFCASSQIRDRAYEQYFGPGTRLTVT.

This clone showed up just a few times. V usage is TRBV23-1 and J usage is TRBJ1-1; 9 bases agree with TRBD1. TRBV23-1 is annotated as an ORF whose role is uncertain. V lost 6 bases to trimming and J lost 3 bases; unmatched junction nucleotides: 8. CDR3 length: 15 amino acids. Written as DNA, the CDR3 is TGCGCCAGCAGGGAGGACAGGGGATTTGACACTGAAGCTTTCTTT. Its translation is CASREDRGFDTEAFF.

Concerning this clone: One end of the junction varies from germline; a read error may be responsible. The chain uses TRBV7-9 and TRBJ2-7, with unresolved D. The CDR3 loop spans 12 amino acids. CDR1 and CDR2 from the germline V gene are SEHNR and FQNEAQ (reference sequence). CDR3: CSSSSDSQEQYF. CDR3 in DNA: TGTTCCAGCAGTTCGGATTCACAGGAGCAGTACTTC.

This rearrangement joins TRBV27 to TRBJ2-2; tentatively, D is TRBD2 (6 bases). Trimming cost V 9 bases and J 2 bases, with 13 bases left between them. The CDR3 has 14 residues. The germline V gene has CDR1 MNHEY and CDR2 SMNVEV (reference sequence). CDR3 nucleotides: TGTGCCAGTTCGACGGGGGTCAACACCGGGGAGCTGTTTTTT. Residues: CASSTGVNTGELFF.

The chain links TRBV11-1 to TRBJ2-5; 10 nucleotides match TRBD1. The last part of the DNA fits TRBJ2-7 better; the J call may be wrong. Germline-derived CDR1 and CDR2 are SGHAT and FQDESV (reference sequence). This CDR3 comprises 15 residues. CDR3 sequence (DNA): TGTGCCAGCAGCTCCCGGGACAGGGGCGTTTACGAGCAGTACTTC. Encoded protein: CASSSRDRGVYEQYF.

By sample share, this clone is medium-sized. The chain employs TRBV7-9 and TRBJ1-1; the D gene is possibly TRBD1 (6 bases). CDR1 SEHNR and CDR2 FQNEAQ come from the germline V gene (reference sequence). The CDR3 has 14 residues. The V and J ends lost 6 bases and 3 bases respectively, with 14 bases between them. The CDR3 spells CASRTGSSHTEAFF. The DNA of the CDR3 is TGTGCCAGCAGAACAGGGAGTTCACACACTGAAGCTTTCTTT.

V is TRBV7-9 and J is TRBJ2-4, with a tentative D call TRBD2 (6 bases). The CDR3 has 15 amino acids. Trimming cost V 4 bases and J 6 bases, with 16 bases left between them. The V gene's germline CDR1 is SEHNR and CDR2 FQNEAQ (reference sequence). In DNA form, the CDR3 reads TGTGCCAGCAGCTATGGGGGAGGAGGGAGAAACATTCAGTACTTC. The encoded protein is CASSYGGGGRNIQYF.

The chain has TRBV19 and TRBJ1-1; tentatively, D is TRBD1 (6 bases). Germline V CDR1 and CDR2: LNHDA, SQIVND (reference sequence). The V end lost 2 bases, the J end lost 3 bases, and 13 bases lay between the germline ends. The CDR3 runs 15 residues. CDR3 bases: TGTGCCAGTAGTATAACGCGGGGGCGTCACACTGAAGCTTTCTTT. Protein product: CASSITRGRHTEAFF.

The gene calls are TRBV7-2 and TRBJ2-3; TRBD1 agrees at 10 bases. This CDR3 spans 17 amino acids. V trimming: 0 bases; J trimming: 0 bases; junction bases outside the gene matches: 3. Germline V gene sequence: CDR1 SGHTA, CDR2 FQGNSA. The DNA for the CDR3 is TGTGCCAGCAGCTTAGCGGGGACAGGGGCTAGCACAGATACGCAGTATTTT. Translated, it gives CASSLAGTGASTDTQYF.

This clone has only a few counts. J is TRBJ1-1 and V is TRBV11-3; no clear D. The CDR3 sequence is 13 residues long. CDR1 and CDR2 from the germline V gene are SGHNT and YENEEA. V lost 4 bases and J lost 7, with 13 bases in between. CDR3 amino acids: CASSSRVGFEAFF. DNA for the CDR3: TGTGCCAGCAGCTCTCGGGTCGGATTTGAAGCTTTCTTT.

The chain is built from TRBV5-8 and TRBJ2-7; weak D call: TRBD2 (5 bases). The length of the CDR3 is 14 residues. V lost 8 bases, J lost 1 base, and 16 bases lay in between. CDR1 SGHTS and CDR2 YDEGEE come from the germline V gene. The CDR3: CASLRPRVSYEQYF. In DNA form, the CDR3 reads TGTGCCAGTCTCCGGCCGCGGGTGTCCTACGAGCAGTACTTC. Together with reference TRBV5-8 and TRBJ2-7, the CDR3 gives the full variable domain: EAGVTQSPTHLIKTRGQQATLRCSPISGHTSVYWYQQALGLGLQFLLWYDEGEERNRGNFPPRFSGRQFPNYSSELNVNALELEDSALYLCASLRPRVSYEQYFGPGTRLTVT.

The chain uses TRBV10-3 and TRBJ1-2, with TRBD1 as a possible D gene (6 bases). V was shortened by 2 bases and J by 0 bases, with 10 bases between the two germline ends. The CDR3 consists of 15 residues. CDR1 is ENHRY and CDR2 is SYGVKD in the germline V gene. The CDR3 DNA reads TGTGCCATCAGTGAGGACAGGACAGCTAACTATGGCTACACCTTC. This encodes CAISEDRTANYGYTF.

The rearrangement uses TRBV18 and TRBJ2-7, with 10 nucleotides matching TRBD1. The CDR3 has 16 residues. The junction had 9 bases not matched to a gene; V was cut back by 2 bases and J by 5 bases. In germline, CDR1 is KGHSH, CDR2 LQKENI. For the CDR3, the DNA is TGTGCCAGCTCACCAAGGGGGGGACAGGGGTCGGACGAGCAGTACTTC. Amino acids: CASSPRGGQGSDEQYF. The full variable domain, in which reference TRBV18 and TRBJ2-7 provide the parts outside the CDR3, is NAGVMQNPRHLVRRRGQEARLRCSPMKGHSHVYWYRQLPEEGLKFMVYLQKENIIDESGMPKERFSAEFPKEGPSILRIQQVVRGDSAAYFCASSPRGGQGSDEQYFGPGTRLTVT.

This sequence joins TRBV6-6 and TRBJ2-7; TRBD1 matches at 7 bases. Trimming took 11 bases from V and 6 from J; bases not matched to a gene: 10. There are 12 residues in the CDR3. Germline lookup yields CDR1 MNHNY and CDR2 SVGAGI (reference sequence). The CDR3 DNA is TGTGCCTCTAAGGGGGCACCCCTCGAGCAGTACTTC. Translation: CASKGAPLEQYF.